The clone carrying this T cell receptor (beta chain) was seen just once. As originally analysed: Cell counts per sample came from amplifying reference gene primers. Clones were sequenced by immunoSEQ multiplex PCR, and TCRdb holds only the in-frame ones, with some missing. The V and J calls and clone size were taken over from that table, and D and trimming were inferred from the DNA. Of roughly 20,000 clones detected, 70% to 90% appear once; the ten largest clones hold about 7.9%. This sample is part of a study of blood T cell repertoires in COVID-19. Study overall: The study drew acute and convalescent COVID-19 samples from the United States, Italy and Spain. Nucleic acid was either cDNA or gDNA, and it came from T cells, B-cell-depleted T cells, or PBMCs.

Germline V gives CDR1 SGDLS, CDR2 YYNGEE. V lost 2 bases and J lost 4, with 11 bases in between. The CDR3 loop spans 14 amino acids. The V call is TRBV9, the J call TRBJ2-3, with D tentatively TRBD2 (6 bases). The TCR originated in a human donor with active COVID-19. The donor label of this sample is uncertain. The material sequenced was peripheral blood. CDR3 amino acids: CASSVGGMADTQYF. For the CDR3, the DNA is TGTGCCAGCAGCGTCGGGGGTATGGCAGATACGCAGTATTTT.